This entry concerns a single TCR beta chain. The source of the sample is a study of blood T cell repertoires in COVID-19. Study summary: The United States, Italy and Spain were the sources of the acute and convalescent COVID-19 samples. The analysed material was cDNA or gDNA that came from T cells, B-cell-depleted T cells, or PBMCs.

The germline V gene encodes CDR1 LNHDA and CDR2 SQIVND (reference sequence). Trimming took off 11 bases at V and 5 bases at J, with 18 bases between the two ends. The CDR3 is made up of 13 amino acids. In the authors' methods: By means of reference gene primer amplification, nucleated cell counts were estimated. Sequencing was performed with immunoSEQ multiplex PCR; in TCRdb, only in-frame clones are kept and a portion is missing. The V and J calls and clone size are taken from that table; D and trimming were inferred from the DNA. This table has more than 85,000 clones, around 85% appearing once. The receptor comes from an elderly man with acute or convalescent COVID-19. Sequenced material: peripheral blood. V usage is TRBV19 and J usage is TRBJ1-1; possible D gene TRBD1, 5 bases. CDR3 nucleotide sequence: TGTGCCTCCCTTCCGAGGCAGGGTACTGAAGCTTTCTTT. It specifies CASLPRQGTEAFF.